This entry describes one TCR beta chain. Its antigen remains unknown. CDR3 length equals 17 residues. Germline V gives CDR1 MNHNS, CDR2 SASEGT. The V gene end was trimmed by 5 bases and the J gene end by 0 bases; junction bases not matched to a gene: 10. TCR beta cDNA libraries included unique molecular identifiers. The yield from roughly 1 to 10 million T cells was about 500,000 cDNA molecules in total. TCRdb analysed the PCR reads with MiXCR anew, one entry per CDR3 protein. The repertoire holds approximately 690,000 distinct CDR3 sequences, with 55% to 70% as singletons. This record belongs to a study of post-analysis software for immune sequencing data. Study-level information: Disease trajectories encompassed relapsing-remitting, secondary progressive and progressive-relapsing multiple sclerosis. General study points: In patients, about 5 TRBV segments were more frequent than in controls, with TRBV5-6, TRBV5-1 and TRBV20-1 among them. Significantly decreased normalized Chao1 diversity was recorded for multiple sclerosis patients relative to controls. Pronounced co-clustering by F measure was evident among identically batched samples.

The specimen was blood. The chain employs TRBV6-1 and TRBJ2-3; 8 nucleotides agree with TRBD2. This TCR came from a girl aged 2-15 years with multiple sclerosis. In nucleotides, the CDR3 is TGTGCCAGCAGTCCGGGAGCGGGAGTGACTAGCACAGATACGCAGTATTTT. Translation: CASSPGAGVTSTDTQYF.